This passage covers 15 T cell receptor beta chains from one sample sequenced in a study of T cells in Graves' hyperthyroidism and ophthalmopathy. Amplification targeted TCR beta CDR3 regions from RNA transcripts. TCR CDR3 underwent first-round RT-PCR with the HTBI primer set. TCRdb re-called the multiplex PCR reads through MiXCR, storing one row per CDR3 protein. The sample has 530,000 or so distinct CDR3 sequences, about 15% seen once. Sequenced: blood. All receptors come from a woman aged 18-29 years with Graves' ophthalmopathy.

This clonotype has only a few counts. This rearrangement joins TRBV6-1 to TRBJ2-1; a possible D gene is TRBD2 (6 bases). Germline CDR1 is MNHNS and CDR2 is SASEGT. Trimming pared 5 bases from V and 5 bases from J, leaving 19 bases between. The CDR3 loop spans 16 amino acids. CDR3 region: CASSRLLGGVDNEQFF. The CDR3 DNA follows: TGTGCCAGCAGTCGCCTTCTAGGAGGGGTGGACAATGAGCAGTTCTTC.

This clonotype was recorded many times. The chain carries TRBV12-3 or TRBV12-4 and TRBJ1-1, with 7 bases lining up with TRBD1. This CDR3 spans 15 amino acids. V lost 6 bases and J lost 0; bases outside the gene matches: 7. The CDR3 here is CASRTRGTLNTEAFF. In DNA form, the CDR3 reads TGTGCCAGCAGAACCAGGGGGACCTTGAACACTGAAGCTTTCTTT.

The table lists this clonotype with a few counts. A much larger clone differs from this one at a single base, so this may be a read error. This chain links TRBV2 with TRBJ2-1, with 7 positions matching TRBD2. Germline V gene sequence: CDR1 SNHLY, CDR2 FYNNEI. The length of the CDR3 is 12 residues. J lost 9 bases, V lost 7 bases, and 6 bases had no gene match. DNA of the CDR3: TGTGCCAGCATACGGCTAGCGGCTGAGCAGTTCTTC. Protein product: CASIRLAAEQFF.

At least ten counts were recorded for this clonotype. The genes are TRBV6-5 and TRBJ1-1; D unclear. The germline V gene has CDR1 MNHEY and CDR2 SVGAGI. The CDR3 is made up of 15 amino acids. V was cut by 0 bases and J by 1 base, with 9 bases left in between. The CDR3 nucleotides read TGTGCCAGCAGTTACTCGCAACGGAGGAACACTGAAGCTTTCTTT. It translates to CASSYSQRRNTEAFF.

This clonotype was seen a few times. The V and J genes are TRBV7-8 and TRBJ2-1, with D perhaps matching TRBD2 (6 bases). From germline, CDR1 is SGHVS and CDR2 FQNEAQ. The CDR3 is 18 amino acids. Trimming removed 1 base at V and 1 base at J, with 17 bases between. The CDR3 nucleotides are TGTGCCAGCAGCTTAGAGAGGGGCGCGGGGCCATCCTACAATGAGCAGTTCTTC. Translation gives CASSLERGAGPSYNEQFF.

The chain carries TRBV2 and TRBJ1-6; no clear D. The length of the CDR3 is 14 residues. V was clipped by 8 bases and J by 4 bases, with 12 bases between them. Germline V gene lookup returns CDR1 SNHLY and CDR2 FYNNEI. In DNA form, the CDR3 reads TGTGCCAGCTCTTTAGAACCATATAATTCACCCCTCCACTTT. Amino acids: CASSLEPYNSPLHF.

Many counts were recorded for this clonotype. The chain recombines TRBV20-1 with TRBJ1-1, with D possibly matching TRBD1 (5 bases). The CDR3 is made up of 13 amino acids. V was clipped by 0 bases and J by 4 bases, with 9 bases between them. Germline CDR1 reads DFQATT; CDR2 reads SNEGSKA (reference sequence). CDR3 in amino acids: CSARERQFTEAFF. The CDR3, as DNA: TGCAGTGCTAGAGAGAGACAGTTCACTGAAGCTTTCTTT.

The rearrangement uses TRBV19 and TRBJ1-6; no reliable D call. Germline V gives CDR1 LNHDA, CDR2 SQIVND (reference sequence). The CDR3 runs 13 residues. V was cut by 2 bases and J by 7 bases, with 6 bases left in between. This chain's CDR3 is CASSIQPNSPLHF. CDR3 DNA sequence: TGTGCCAGTAGTATACAGCCAAATTCACCCCTCCACTTT.

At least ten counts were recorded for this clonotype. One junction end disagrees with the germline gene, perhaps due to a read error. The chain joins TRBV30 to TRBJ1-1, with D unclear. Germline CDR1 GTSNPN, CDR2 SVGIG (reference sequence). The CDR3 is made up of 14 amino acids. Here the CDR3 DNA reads TGTGCCTGGGGGCCGGGCAGGTCGAACGCTGAAGCTTTCTTT. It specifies CAWGPGRSNAEAFF.

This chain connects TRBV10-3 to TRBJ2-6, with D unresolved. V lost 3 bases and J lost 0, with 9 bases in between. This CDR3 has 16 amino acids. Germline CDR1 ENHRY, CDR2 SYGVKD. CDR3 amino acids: CAISDHVSSGANVLTF. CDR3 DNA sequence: TGTGCCATCAGTGATCACGTCAGCTCTGGGGCCAACGTCCTGACTTTC.

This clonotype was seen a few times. CDR3 protein: CASSYLLNGKETQYF. The CDR3 DNA reads TGTGCCAGCAGTTACCTTCTTAATGGGAAAGAGACCCAGTACTTC. The chain couples TRBV6-5 to TRBJ2-5; D gene ambiguous. The germline V gene has CDR1 MNHEY and CDR2 SVGAGI. This CDR3 spans 15 amino acids. V lost 2 bases, J lost 3 bases, and 13 bases lay in between.

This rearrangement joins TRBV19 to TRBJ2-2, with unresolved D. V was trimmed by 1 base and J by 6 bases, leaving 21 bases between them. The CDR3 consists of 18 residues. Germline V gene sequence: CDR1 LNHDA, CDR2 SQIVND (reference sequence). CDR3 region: CASSIVLVSTRIPGELFF. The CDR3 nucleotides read TGTGCCAGTAGTATAGTTTTGGTTTCGACAAGGATCCCCGGGGAGCTGTTTTTT.

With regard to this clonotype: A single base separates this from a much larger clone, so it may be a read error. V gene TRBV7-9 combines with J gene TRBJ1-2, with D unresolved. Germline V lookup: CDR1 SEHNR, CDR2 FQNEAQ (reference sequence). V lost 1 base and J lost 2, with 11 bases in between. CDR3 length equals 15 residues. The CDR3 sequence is CASSLGQTPNYGYTF. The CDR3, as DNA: TGTGCCAGCAGCTTAGGGCAGACCCCAAACTATGGCTACACCTTC.

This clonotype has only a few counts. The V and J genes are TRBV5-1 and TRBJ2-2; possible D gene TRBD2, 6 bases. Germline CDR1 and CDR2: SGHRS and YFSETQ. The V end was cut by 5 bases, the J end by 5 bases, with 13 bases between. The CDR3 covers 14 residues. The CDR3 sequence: CASSGGMDTGELFF. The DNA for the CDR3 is TGCGCCAGCAGTGGAGGGATGGATACCGGGGAGCTGTTTTTT.

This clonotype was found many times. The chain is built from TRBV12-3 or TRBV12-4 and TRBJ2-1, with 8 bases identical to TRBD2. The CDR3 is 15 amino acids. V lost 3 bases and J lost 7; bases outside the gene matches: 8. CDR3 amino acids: CASSFLAGSGNEQFF. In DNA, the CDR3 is TGTGCCAGCAGTTTTCTAGCGGGCTCGGGAAATGAGCAGTTCTTC.